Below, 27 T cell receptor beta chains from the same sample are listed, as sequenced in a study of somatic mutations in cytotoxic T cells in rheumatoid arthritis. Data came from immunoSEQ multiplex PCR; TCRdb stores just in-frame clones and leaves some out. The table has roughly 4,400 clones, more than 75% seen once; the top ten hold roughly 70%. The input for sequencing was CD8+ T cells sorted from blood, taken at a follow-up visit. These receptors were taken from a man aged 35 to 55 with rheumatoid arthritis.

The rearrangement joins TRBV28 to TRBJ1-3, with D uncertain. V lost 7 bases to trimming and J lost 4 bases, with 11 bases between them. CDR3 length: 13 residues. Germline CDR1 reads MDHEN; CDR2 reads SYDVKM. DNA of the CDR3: TGTGCCAGCATAACAGCCAACGGAAACACCATATATTTT. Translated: CASITANGNTIYF.

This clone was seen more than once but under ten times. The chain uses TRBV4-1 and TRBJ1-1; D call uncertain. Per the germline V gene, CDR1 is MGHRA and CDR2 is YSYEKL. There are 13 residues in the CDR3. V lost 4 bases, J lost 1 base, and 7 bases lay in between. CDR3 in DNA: TGCGCCAGCAGCCTCAATAGGAACACTGAAGCTTTCTTT. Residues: CASSLNRNTEAFF.

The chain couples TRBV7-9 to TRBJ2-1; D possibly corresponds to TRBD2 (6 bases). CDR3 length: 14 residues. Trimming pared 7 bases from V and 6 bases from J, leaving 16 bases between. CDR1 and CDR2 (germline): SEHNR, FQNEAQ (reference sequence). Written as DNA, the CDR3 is TGTGCCAGCAACTCTTGGAGGGCCAGCAATGAGCAGTTCTTC. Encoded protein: CASNSWRASNEQFF.

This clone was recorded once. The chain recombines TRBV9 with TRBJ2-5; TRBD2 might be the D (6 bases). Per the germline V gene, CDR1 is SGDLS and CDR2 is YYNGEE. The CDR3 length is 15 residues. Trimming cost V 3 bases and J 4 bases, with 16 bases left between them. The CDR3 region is CASSAPTSFRETQYF. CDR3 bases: TGTGCCAGCAGCGCCCCGACTAGTTTTCGAGAGACCCAGTACTTC.

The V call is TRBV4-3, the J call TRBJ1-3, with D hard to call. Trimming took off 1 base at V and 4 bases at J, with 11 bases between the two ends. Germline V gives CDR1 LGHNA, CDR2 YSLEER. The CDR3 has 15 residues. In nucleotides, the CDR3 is TGCGCCAGCAGCCAAGTCCCGGACGGAGGAAACACCATATATTTT. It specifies CASSQVPDGGNTIYF.

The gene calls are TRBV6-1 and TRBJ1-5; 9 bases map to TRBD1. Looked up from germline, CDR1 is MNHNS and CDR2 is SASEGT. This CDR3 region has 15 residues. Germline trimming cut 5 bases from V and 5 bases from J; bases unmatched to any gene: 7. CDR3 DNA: TGTGCCAGCAGTACCACCGGGACAGGGTATCAGCCCCAGCATTTT. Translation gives CASSTTGTGYQPQHF.

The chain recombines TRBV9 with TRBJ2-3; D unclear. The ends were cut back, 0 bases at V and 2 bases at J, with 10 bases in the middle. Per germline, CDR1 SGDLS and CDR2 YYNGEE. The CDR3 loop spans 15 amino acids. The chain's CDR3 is CASSVDGLSTDTQYF. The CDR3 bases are TGTGCCAGCAGCGTAGATGGCCTTTCCACAGATACGCAGTATTTT.

The CDR3 DNA reads TGTGCCAGCAGCGGGACGCACAATGAGCAGTTCTTC. It encodes CASSGTHNEQFF. V and J are TRBV14 and TRBJ2-1, with D tentatively TRBD1 or TRBD2 (5 bases each). Germline loops: CDR1 SGHDN, CDR2 FVKESK. Deletions cut 5 bases from V and 5 bases from J, with 7 bases between. CDR3 length equals 12 residues.

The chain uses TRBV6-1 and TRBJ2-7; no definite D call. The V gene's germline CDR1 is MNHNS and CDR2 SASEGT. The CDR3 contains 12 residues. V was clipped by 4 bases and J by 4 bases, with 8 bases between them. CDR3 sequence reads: CASSARVYEQYF. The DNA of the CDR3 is TGTGCCAGCAGTGCTCGAGTTTACGAGCAGTACTTC.

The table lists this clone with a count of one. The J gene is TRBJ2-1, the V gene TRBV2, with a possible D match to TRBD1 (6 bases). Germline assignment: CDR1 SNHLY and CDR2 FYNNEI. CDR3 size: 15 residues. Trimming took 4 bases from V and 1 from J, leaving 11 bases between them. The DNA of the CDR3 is TGTGCCAGCAGTGCTCAGGGGAGTTCCTACAATGAGCAGTTCTTC. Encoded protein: CASSAQGSSYNEQFF.

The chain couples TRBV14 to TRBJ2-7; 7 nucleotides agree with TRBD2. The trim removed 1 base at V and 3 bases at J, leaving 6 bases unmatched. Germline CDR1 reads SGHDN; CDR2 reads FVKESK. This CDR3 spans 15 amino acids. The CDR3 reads CASSQGGGPLYEQYF. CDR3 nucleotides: TGTGCCAGCAGCCAAGGGGGAGGGCCTCTCTACGAGCAGTACTTC.

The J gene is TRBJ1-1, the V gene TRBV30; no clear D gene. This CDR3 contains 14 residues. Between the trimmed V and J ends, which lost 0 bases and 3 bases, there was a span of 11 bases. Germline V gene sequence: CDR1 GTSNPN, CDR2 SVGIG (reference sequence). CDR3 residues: CAWSVSGSYTEAFF. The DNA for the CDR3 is TGTGCCTGGAGTGTAAGCGGCAGCTACACTGAAGCTTTCTTT.

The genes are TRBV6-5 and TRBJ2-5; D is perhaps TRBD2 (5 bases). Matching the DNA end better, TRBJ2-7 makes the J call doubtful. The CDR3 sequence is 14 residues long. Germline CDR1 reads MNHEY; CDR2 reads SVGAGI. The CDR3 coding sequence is TGTGCCAGCAGTCTGGGAGTCGGAACTTACGAGCAGTACTTC. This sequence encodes CASSLGVGTYEQYF.

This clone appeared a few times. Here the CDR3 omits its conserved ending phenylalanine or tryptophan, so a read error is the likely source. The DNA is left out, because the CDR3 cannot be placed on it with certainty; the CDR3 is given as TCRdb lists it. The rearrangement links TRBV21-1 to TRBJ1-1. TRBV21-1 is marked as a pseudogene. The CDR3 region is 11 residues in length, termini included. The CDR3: CASSKRGRPKI.

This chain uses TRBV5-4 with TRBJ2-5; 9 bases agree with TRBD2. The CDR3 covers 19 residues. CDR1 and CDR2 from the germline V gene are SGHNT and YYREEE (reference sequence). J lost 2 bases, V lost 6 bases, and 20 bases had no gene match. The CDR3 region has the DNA TGTGCCAGCACCGACGGTAATAGCGGGAGAGGCGCGGCACAAGAGACCCAGTACTTC. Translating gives CASTDGNSGRGAAQETQYF.

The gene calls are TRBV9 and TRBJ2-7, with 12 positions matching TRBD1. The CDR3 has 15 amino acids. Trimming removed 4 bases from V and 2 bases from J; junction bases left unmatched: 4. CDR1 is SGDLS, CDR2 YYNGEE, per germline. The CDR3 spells CASSIGTGGPYEQYF. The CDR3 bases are TGTGCCAGCAGCATAGGGACAGGGGGCCCCTACGAGCAGTACTTC.

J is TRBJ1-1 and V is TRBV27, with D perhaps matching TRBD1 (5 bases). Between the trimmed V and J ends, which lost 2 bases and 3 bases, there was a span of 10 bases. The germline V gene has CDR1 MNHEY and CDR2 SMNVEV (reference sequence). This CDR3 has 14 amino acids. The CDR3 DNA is TGTGCCAGCAGTTTAAAGGGACCGCACACTGAAGCTTTCTTT. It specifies CASSLKGPHTEAFF.

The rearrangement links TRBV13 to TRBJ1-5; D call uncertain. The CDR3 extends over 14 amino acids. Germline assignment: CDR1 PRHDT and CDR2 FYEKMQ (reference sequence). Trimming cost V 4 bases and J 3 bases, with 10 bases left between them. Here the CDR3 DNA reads TGTGCCAGCAGCTCCGGGAGGCTCAATCAGCCCCAGCATTTT. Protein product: CASSSGRLNQPQHF.

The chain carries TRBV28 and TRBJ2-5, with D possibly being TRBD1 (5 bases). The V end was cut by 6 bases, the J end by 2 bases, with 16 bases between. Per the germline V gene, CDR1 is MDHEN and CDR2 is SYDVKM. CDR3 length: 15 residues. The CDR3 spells CASSHTRVRQETQYF. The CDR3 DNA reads TGTGCCAGCAGCCACACCAGGGTGAGACAAGAGACCCAGTACTTC.

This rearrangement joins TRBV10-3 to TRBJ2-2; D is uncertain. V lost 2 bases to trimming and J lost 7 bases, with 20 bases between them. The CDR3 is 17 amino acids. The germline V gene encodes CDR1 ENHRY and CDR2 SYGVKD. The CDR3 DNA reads TGTGCCATCAGTGAGAAGGAAAACCTCGGGCTGGGCGGGGAGCTGTTTTTT. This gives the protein CAISEKENLGLGGELFF.

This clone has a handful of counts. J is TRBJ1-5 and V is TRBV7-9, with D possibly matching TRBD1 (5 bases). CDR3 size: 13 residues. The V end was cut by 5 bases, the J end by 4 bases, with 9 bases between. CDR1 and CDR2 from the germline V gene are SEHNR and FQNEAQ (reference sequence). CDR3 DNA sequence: TGTGCCAGCAGCGGACAAGTGAATCAGCCCCAGCATTTT. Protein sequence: CASSGQVNQPQHF.

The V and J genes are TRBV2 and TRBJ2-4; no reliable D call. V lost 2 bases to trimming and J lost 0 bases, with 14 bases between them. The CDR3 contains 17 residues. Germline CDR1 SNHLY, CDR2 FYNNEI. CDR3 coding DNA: TGTGCCAGCAGTGAAATTGGCTCCACCTTAGCCAAAAACATTCAGTACTTC. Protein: CASSEIGSTLAKNIQYF.

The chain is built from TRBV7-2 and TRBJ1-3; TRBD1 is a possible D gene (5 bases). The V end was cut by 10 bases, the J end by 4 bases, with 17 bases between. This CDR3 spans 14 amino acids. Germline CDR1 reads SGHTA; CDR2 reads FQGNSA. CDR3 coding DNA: TGTGCCACCCAACAGGATGCGGGAGGAAACACCATATATTTT. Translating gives CATQQDAGGNTIYF.

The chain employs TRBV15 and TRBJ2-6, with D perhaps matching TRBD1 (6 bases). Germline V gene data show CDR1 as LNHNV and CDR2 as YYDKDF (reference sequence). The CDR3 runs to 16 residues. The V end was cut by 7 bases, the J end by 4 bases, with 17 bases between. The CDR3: CATNRDTRPGANVLTF. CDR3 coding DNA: TGTGCCACCAACAGGGATACGCGTCCAGGGGCCAACGTCCTGACTTTC.

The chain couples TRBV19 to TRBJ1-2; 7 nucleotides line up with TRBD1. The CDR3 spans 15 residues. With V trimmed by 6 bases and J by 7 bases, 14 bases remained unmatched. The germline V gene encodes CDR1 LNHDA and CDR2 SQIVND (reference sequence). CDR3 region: CASSLNPQGNGGYTF. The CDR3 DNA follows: TGTGCCAGTAGCTTGAACCCACAGGGGAATGGTGGCTACACCTTC.

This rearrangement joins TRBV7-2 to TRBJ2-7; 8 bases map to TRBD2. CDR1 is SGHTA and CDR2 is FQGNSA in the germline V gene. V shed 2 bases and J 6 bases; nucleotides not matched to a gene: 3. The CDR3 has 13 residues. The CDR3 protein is CASSLRSGGEQYF. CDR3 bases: TGTGCCAGCAGCTTACGGAGCGGGGGCGAGCAGTACTTC.

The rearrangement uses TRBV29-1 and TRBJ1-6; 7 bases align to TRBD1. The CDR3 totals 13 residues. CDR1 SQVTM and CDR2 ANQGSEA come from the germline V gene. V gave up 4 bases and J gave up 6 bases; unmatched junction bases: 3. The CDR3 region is CSVVRDSNSPLHF. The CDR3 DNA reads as TGCAGCGTTGTAAGGGACAGTAATTCACCCCTCCACTTT.